Listed below are T cell receptor beta chains from one sample, sequenced in a study of cytomegalovirus exposure and HLA in healthy donors. The method was immunoSEQ multiplex PCR; TCRdb's version includes in-frame clones alone and lacks a portion of them. The repertoire holds 200,000 to 300,000 clones, about four fifths seen once, with approximately 2% in the top ten. Sequencing input: PBMCs. The receptors come from a woman between 35 and 50 years old in good health and CMV-seropositive. The CDR3 runs from the conserved cysteine through the conserved F or W. The D gene is left open where the match is weak. Rows may omit the clone size; those that give it use once, few, many or a size class.

V gene	D gene	clone size	J gene	CDR3 DNA	CDR3 protein
TRBV4-3	-	once	TRBJ2-4	TGCGCCAGCAGCAATGCTATAGCCAAAAACATTCAGTACTTC	CASSNAIAKNIQYF
TRBV28	TRBD1	-	TRBJ1-6	TGTGCCAGCAGTTTCCCGATGGGACAGGGGAATTCACCCCTCCACTTT	CASSFPMGQGNSPLHF
TRBV5-1	TRBD2	-	TRBJ2-1	TGCGCCAGCAGCTTGACTAGCGGGACCTACAATGAGCAGTTCTTC	CASSLTSGTYNEQFF
TRBV29-1	TRBD1	-	TRBJ2-1	TGCAGCGTTGAATATCGGGACAGGGTCAACAATGAGCAGTTCTTC	CSVEYRDRVNNEQFF
TRBV2	TRBD1	-	TRBJ1-4	TGTGCCAGCAGTGCGACAGGGGACGGCGAAAAACTGTTTTTT	CASSATGDGEKLFF
TRBV30	TRBD2	-	TRBJ2-2	TGTGCCTGTTTAGCGGGCCCGAACACCGGGGAGCTGTTTTTT	CACLAGPNTGELFF
TRBV5-4	-	once	TRBJ1-6	TGTGCCAGCAGCCATGACAGCTTTTCACCCCTCCACTTT	CASSHDSFSPLHF
TRBV6-6	TRBD1	-	TRBJ2-4	TGTGCCAGCAGTGACGGGACAGGGCTCAAAAACAGTCAGTACTTC	CASSDGTGLKNSQYF
TRBV15	-	-	TRBJ2-1	TGTGCCACCAGCAAAGATTATAACCGGGGATACAATGAGCAGTTCTTC	CATSKDYNRGYNEQFF
TRBV30	TRBD1	-	TRBJ2-7	TGTGCCTGGAGCCGGACAGGGGGCCCCTACGAGCAGTACTTC	CAWSRTGGPYEQYF
TRBV27	TRBD2	-	TRBJ2-1	TGTGCCAGCAGTTTCGCCCGCGAGACTAGCGGGAACGGTTGGAATGTCTACAATGAGCAGTTCTTC	CASSFARETSGNGWNVYNEQFF
TRBV7-2	TRBD2	-	TRBJ2-7	TGTGCCAGCAGCTATAGCGGGAACTACGAGCAGTACTTC	CASSYSGNYEQYF
TRBV5-1	TRBD2	once	TRBJ2-1	TGCGCCAGCAACCAGTTTATTGCGGGAGCCTACAATGAGCAGTTCTTC	CASNQFIAGAYNEQFF
TRBV9	TRBD1	-	TRBJ2-2	TGTGCCAGCCGGGACAGGGCCCAAGACACCGGGGAGCTGTTTTTT	CASRDRAQDTGELFF
TRBV6-6	-	-	TRBJ2-1	TGTGCCAGCACTCAGGAGGGCCCTGGGTACAATGAGCAGTTCTTC	CASTQEGPGYNEQFF
TRBV9	-	-	TRBJ1-6	TGTGCCAGCAGCGGGGCAGGCTACCCCCTCCACTTT	CASSGAGYPLHF
TRBV28	TRBD2	-	TRBJ2-7	TGTGCCAGCAGTTACCCTGGGGGGGGCTACGAGCAGTACTTC	CASSYPGGGYEQYF
TRBV4-2	-	-	TRBJ2-2	TGTGCCAGCAGCCAAGAGCTCAGGGCGGCCGGGGAGCTGTTTTTT	CASSQELRAAGELFF
TRBV7-6	TRBD2	-	TRBJ2-3	TGTGCCAGCAGCGCCTGGACTAGCGGGGGCACAGATACGCAGTATTTT	CASSAWTSGGTDTQYF
TRBV5-1	TRBD2	-	TRBJ2-1	TGCGCCAGCAGCTTGGGTGGACTAGCGGGAAGCTCCTACAATGAGCAGTTCTTC	CASSLGGLAGSSYNEQFF
TRBV5-6	TRBD2	-	TRBJ2-3	TGTGCCAGCAGCCCCATTGGCGGGAGGAGTACGCAGTATTTT	CASSPIGGRSTQYF
TRBV5-4	TRBD1	few	TRBJ1-4	TGTGCCAGCAGCCAAGATCGGGGACAGGGGGCTGAAAAACTGTTTTTT	CASSQDRGQGAEKLFF
TRBV5-8	-	-	TRBJ2-7	TGTGCCACTATTCGTCCGTGGGGCACTGATAGAGACGAGCAGTACTTC	CATIRPWGTDRDEQYF
TRBV30	-	-	TRBJ1-6	TGTGCCTGGAGTGCCTCGTGGGGAGGGATGAAAGTGGCCCTCCACTTT	CAWSASWGGMKVALHF
TRBV7-2	-	-	TRBJ1-3	TGTGCCAGCAGCTTAGTCGGCCCACAGGGTGGAAACACCATATATTTT	CASSLVGPQGGNTIYF
TRBV28	-	-	TRBJ1-5	TGTGCCAGCAGTTTGCCGGGTTATAGCAATCAGCCCCAGCATTTT	CASSLPGYSNQPQHF
TRBV6-5	TRBD2	once	TRBJ2-7	TGTGCCAGCAGCCGGACTAGCGGGACCGAGCAGTACTTC	CASSRTSGTEQYF
TRBV9	TRBD1	-	TRBJ1-3	TGTGCCAGCAGCCGAGAGGGGGCTTATGGAAACACCATATATTTT	CASSREGAYGNTIYF
TRBV5-1	-	-	TRBJ2-7	TGCGCCAGCAGCCAGGTCACCAGCTCCGAGCAGTACTTC	CASSQVTSSEQYF
TRBV5-4	TRBD2	-	TRBJ2-3	TGCGCCAGCAGCCAGTCACTAGCGGCCACAGATACGCAGTATTTT	CASSQSLAATDTQYF
TRBV6-1	TRBD1	-	TRBJ2-7	TGTGCCAGCAGTGAAAGGGAGACAGGGTCCTACGAGCAGTACTTC	CASSERETGSYEQYF
TRBV7-9	TRBD2	-	TRBJ2-3	TGTGCCAGCAGCTTAGATTCAGCGGGAGGGACAGATACGCAGTATTTT	CASSLDSAGGTDTQYF
TRBV2	-	-	TRBJ2-3	TGTGCCAGCAGGGAAAGCAGGGCCACCCACTATACGCAGTATTTT	CASRESRATHYTQYF
TRBV6-6	-	-	TRBJ1-6	TGTGCCAGCAGTTACCGAGGCAGGGCAGGTTCACCCCTCCACTTT	CASSYRGRAGSPLHF
TRBV28	-	few	TRBJ2-7	TGTGCCAGCAGCCAGGGAGGAACCTACGAGCAGTACTTC	CASSQGGTYEQYF